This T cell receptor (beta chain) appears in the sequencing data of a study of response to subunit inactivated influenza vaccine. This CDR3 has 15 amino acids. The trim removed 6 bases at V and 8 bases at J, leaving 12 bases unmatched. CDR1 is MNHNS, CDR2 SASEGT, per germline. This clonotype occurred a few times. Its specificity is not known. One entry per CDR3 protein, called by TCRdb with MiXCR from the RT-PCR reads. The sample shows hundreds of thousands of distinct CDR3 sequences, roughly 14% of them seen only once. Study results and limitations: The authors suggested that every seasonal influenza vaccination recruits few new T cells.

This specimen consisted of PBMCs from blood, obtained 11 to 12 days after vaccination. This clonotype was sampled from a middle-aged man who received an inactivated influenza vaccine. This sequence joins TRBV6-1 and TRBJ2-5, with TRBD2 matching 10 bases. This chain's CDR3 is CASSLSGGHPDTQYF. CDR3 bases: TGTGCCAGCAGCCTTAGCGGGGGGCACCCAGATACCCAGTACTTC.